One and the same sample provided the 3 T cell receptor beta chains below, sequenced in a study of T cell responses to AZD1222 COVID-19 vaccine (dated by TCRdb to about 2021). What the time point label conveys for this sample: baseline before first vaccination. The receptor library was made with the immunoSEQ multiplex PCR assay. TCRdb limited this immuneACCESS table to in-frame rearrangements with V and J called. A share of clones is missing; checked studies link under half to unresolved V genes, and the rest is unexplained. The sample table holds more than 45,000 clones, of which approximately 88% were seen once. The leading ten clones occupy around 27% of the sample. This material consisted of peripheral blood, taken on day 0 of AZD1222 vaccination. These receptors were collected from an adult in good health.

The chain joins TRBV9 to TRBJ1-2; D unclear. CDR1 and CDR2 (germline): SGDLS, YYNGEE. The V end was cut by 6 bases, the J end by 6 bases, with 9 bases between. The CDR3 has 11 amino acids. CDR3: CASKGRDGYTF. The CDR3 DNA is TGTGCCAGCAAAGGTCGCGATGGCTACACCTTC.

The chain links TRBV14 to TRBJ2-7; D unresolved. Germline loops: CDR1 SGHDN, CDR2 FVKESK. This CDR3 is built from 13 residues. The ends were cut back, 0 bases at V and 6 bases at J, with 9 bases in the middle. For the CDR3, the DNA is TGTGCCAGCAGCCAAGAAAGGAATGGCGAGCAGTACTTC. Its protein is CASSQERNGEQYF. The variable domain in full, with the rest retrieved from reference TRBV14 and TRBJ2-7, is EAGVTQFPSHSVIEKGQTVTLRCDPISGHDNLYWYRRVMGKEIKFLLHFVKESKQDESGMPNNRFLAERTGGTYSTLKVQPAELEDSGVYFCASSQERNGEQYFGPGTRLTVT.

This clone has just one count. The chain joins TRBV21-1 to TRBJ2-2; the table's D call, TRBD1, was not checked against the DNA. TRBV21-1 represents a pseudogene. There are 14 residues in the CDR3. CDR3 protein: CASGTGGSTGELFF. CDR3 in DNA: TGTGCCAGCGGGACAGGGGGAAGCACCGGGGAGCTGTTTTTT.